The 11 T cell receptor beta chains below come from one sample, sequenced in a study of tumor and adjacent non-tumor tissue in lung cancer. A modified ARM-PCR protocol with three rounds of nested PCR amplified TCRbeta. One entry per CDR3 protein, called by TCRdb with MiXCR from the multiplex PCR reads. There are 68,000 or so distinct CDR3 sequences in the sample; about 60% occur only once, and roughly a fifth lies in the top ten. No cell sorting was done before RNA was extracted from the tissue. The sequencing sample was made of lung tumor tissue. These receptors were collected from a man aged 45-60 years with non-small cell lung cancer.

This clonotype was observed many times. V gene TRBV24-1 combines with J gene TRBJ2-3, with unresolved D. V was clipped by 3 bases and J by 0 bases, with 3 bases between them. The CDR3 has 13 residues. In germline, CDR1 is KGHDR, CDR2 SFDVKD. Written as DNA, the CDR3 is TGTGCCACCAGTGATCGAAGCACAGATACGCAGTATTTT. Translating it yields CATSDRSTDTQYF.

Comment on this clonotype: No conserved phenylalanine or tryptophan is present at the end of the CDR3, so a read error is the likely explanation. The chain combines TRBV6-5 with TRBJ1-5, with D possibly TRBD1 on 6 matching bases. This CDR3 spans 14 amino acids. Per germline, CDR1 MNHEY and CDR2 SVGAGI. The CDR3 sequence is CASSSGQTRGPQHY. The CDR3 coding sequence is TGTGCGAGCAGTTCCGGACAGACCCGAGGGCCCCAGCATTAT.

This clonotype was seen at least ten times. The V and J genes are TRBV7-9 and TRBJ2-5; 8 nucleotides agree with TRBD1. Germline CDR1 is SEHNR and CDR2 is FQNEAQ (reference sequence). V lost 2 bases to trimming and J lost 4 bases; unmatched junction nucleotides: 3. The CDR3 sequence is 14 residues long. CDR3 in DNA: TGTGCCAGCAGCTTACAGGGGGCAGGAGAGACCCAGTACTTC. Residues: CASSLQGAGETQYF.

The genes are TRBV28 and TRBJ2-7; tentatively, D is TRBD2 (6 bases). Trimming took off 4 bases at V and 3 bases at J, with 19 bases between the two ends. CDR3 length: 16 amino acids. Germline lookup yields CDR1 MDHEN and CDR2 SYDVKM. CDR3: CASSSLTSGRLYEQYF. CDR3 coding DNA: TGTGCCAGCAGTTCCTTGACTAGTGGGAGACTCTACGAGCAGTACTTC.

On this clonotype itself: A read error may account for a junction end that differs from germline. The chain has TRBV7-9 and TRBJ1-2; tentative D call: TRBD1 (6 bases). The CDR3 has 13 residues. CDR1 is SEHNR and CDR2 is FQNEAQ in the germline V gene (reference sequence). The DNA of the CDR3 is TGTGCCAGCAGCTTAGGGGACAACTATGGCTGCACCTTC. It encodes CASSLGDNYGCTF. Using reference TRBV7-9 and TRBJ1-2 for the parts outside the CDR3, the full variable domain is DTGVSQNPRHKITKRGQNVTFRCDPISEHNRLYWYRQTLGQGPEFLTYFQNEAQLEKSRLLSDRFSAERPKGSFSTLEIQRTEQGDSAMYLCASSLGDNYGCTFGSGTRLTVV.

About this clonotype itself: This may stem from a read error, because a much larger clone lies one nucleotide away. This chain joins TRBV10-3 and TRBJ1-3; a possible D gene is TRBD1 (5 bases). The length of the CDR3 is 15 residues. From germline, CDR1 is ENHRY and CDR2 SYGVKD. CDR3 in DNA: TGTGTCATCAGTTTCGACAGCTACCCTGGAAACACCATATATTTT. Amino acids: CVISFDSYPGNTIYF.

About this clonotype itself: Possible read error: a much larger clone is one base away. Since no conserved phenylalanine or tryptophan closes the CDR3, a read error is the likely cause. The rearrangement uses TRBV6-7 and TRBJ2-7, with 9 bases lining up with TRBD2. TRBV6-7 is an open reading frame, and its role is uncertain. The V and J ends lost 0 bases and 5 bases, in that order; junction bases with no gene match: 8. The CDR3 length is 16 residues. CDR3 protein: CASSYSIVAGVNEQYS. The CDR3 DNA follows: TGTGCCAGCAGTTACTCGATAGTAGCGGGAGTAAACGAGCAGTACTCC.

Concerning this clonotype itself: The junction does not match germline at one end; this may be a read error. This chain joins TRBV4-1 and TRBJ2-2, with D perhaps TRBD1 or TRBD2 (6 bases each). Germline lookup yields CDR1 MGHRA and CDR2 YSYEKL. This CDR3 contains 17 residues. CDR3 DNA sequence: TGCGCCAGCAGCCAAAGCGGAGGGCAGGGGAGCACCGGTGAGCTGTTTTTT. This translates into CASSQSGGQGSTGELFF.

About this clonotype: A much larger clone sits a single nucleotide away, making a read error possible. This chain connects TRBV6-6 to TRBJ2-7; maybe TRBD1 (5 bases). This CDR3 is built from 13 residues. The V gene's germline CDR1 is MNHNY and CDR2 SVGAGI (reference sequence). The CDR3 DNA reads TGTGCCAACAGTTATGCAGGGTTGTACGAGCAGTACTTC. Protein product: CANSYAGLYEQYF.

On this clonotype: One base away lies a much larger clone, so this may be a sequencing read error. The genes are TRBV6-5 and TRBJ2-7; weak D call: TRBD1 (5 bases). V lost 8 bases, J lost 3 bases, and 17 bases lay in between. CDR1 and CDR2 from the germline V gene are MNHEY and SVGAGI. The CDR3 loop spans 14 amino acids. The CDR3 DNA reads as TGTGCCAGCGGCCGATCACGACAGAGCTACGAGCAGTACTTC. Its translation is CASGRSRQSYEQYF.

Concerning this clonotype itself: This could be a read error, since a much larger clone is one nucleotide away. This chain joins TRBV6-6 and TRBJ1-6; the match to TRBD1 covers 10 bases. There are 14 residues in the CDR3. The germline CDR1 and CDR2 sequences are MNHNY and SVGAGI (reference sequence). CDR3 sequence: CASHRQGANSPLRF. The CDR3 DNA reads as TGTGCCAGCCACCGACAGGGGGCCAATTCACCCCTCCGCTTT.